The 15 T cell receptor beta chains below were found in one sample sequenced in a study of cytomegalovirus exposure and HLA in healthy donors. The PCR was carried out with 60 Vbeta primers and 13 Jbeta primers. Data came from immunoSEQ multiplex PCR; TCRdb stores just in-frame clones and leaves some out. Here the sample spans approximately 150,000 clones, 80% being singletons. Sequencing used PBMCs. These receptors came from a man aged 18 to 35 in good health and CMV-seropositive.

The CDR3 sequence: CASTLDRKETQYF. Here the CDR3 DNA reads TGTGCCAGCACCTTAGACAGGAAAGAGACCCAGTACTTC. V gene TRBV5-4 combines with J gene TRBJ2-5, with D possibly matching TRBD1 (6 bases). The V gene lost 6 bases and the J gene lost 3 bases, with 12 bases spanning the gap. Per the germline V gene, CDR1 is SGHNT and CDR2 is YYREEE (reference sequence). CDR3 length: 13 amino acids.

The chain has TRBV2 and TRBJ2-2; weak D call: TRBD2 (5 bases). In germline, CDR1 is SNHLY, CDR2 FYNNEI. CDR3 size: 13 residues. The V and J ends lost 6 bases and 7 bases respectively, with 12 bases between them. The CDR3 region is CASRAGVFGELFF. CDR3 coding DNA: TGTGCCAGCAGGGCGGGTGTTTTCGGGGAGCTGTTTTTT.

This clone was seen more than once but under ten times. The rearrangement uses TRBV27 and TRBJ2-2; weak D call: TRBD1 (6 bases). CDR1 is MNHEY, CDR2 SMNVEV, per germline (reference sequence). Trimming removed 0 bases from V and 5 bases from J, with 13 bases in between. The CDR3 extends over 16 amino acids. The CDR3 region is CASSLSGGGWTGELFF. CDR3 coding DNA: TGTGCCAGCAGTTTATCAGGGGGTGGATGGACCGGGGAGCTGTTTTTT.

This clone is a singleton in its sample. This rearrangement joins TRBV2 to TRBJ1-6; TRBD1 is a possible D gene (5 bases). V was shortened by 8 bases and J by 6 bases, with 14 bases between the two germline ends. Germline V gives CDR1 SNHLY, CDR2 FYNNEI. The CDR3 sequence is 14 residues long. This CDR3 reads CASFAMGLNSPLHF. CDR3 DNA: TGTGCCAGCTTTGCGATGGGACTTAATTCACCCCTCCACTTT.

The V gene is TRBV9, the J gene TRBJ2-5, with D possibly being TRBD2 (6 bases). Trimming stripped 0 bases from V and 3 bases from J, with 12 bases between. There are 15 residues in the CDR3. CDR1 SGDLS and CDR2 YYNGEE come from the germline V gene. The CDR3 region is CASSVGGSGEETQYF. In nucleotides, the CDR3 is TGTGCCAGCAGCGTAGGTGGTAGCGGTGAAGAGACCCAGTACTTC.

V is TRBV25-1 and J is TRBJ2-1; 9 bases agree with TRBD2. Trimming cost V 4 bases and J 4 bases; bases outside gene matches: 5. Germline V gene sequence: CDR1 MGHDK, CDR2 SYGVNS. The CDR3 is 15 residues long. The CDR3 nucleotides read TGTGCCAGCAGTGTTAGCGGGAGTATGTACAATGAGCAGTTCTTC. It encodes CASSVSGSMYNEQFF.

The V call is TRBV9, the J call TRBJ1-5; D not certain. The germline V gene has CDR1 SGDLS and CDR2 YYNGEE. Trimming pared 0 bases from V and 5 bases from J, leaving 6 bases between. This CDR3 has 13 amino acids. Here the CDR3 DNA reads TGTGCCAGCAGCGTAGAGGGAGATCAGCCCCAGCATTTT. Protein sequence: CASSVEGDQPQHF.

The rearrangement joins TRBV11-2 to TRBJ2-6, with D perhaps TRBD1 (5 bases). This CDR3 region has 17 residues. V lost 0 bases and J 2 bases, leaving 11 bases between the germline ends. Germline lookup yields CDR1 SGHAT and CDR2 FQNNGV. The CDR3 region is CASSLDGAAPGANVLTF. The CDR3 coding sequence is TGTGCCAGCAGCTTAGATGGGGCGGCTCCTGGGGCCAACGTCCTGACTTTC.

The V gene is TRBV7-9, the J gene TRBJ2-7, with D maybe TRBD1 (6 bases). Germline loops: CDR1 SEHNR, CDR2 FQNEAQ (reference sequence). Deletions cut 1 base from V and 0 bases from J, with 7 bases between. The CDR3 totals 14 residues. The DNA of the CDR3 is TGTGCCAGCAGCTTAGGGGGGCTCTCCTACGAGCAGTACTTC. Protein: CASSLGGLSYEQYF.

The J gene is TRBJ2-1, the V gene TRBV6-1; a weak D match, TRBD1 (6 bases). The germline V gene encodes CDR1 MNHNS and CDR2 SASEGT. CDR3 size: 15 residues. Trimming pared 8 bases from V and 3 bases from J, leaving 17 bases between. CDR3 in amino acids: CASCRTADFYNEQFF. CDR3 DNA sequence: TGTGCCAGCTGTAGGACAGCCGATTTCTACAATGAGCAGTTCTTC.

Turning to this clone: Compared with germline, one end of the junction differs, possibly owing to a read error. V is TRBV7-9 and J is TRBJ2-5; 12 nucleotides match TRBD1. The CDR3 sequence is 15 residues long. Germline V gene sequence: CDR1 SEHNR, CDR2 FQNEAQ (reference sequence). CDR3 sequence (DNA): TGTTCCAGCAGCCGCCGGGACAGGGGGCGAGAGACCCAGTACTTC. This gives the protein CSSSRRDRGRETQYF.

The V gene is TRBV11-3, the J gene TRBJ2-2; 7 nucleotides agree with TRBD1. Germline V gene lookup returns CDR1 SGHNT and CDR2 YENEEA. Trimming removed 4 bases from V and 3 bases from J; junction bases left unmatched: 8. This CDR3 is 16 amino acids long. This chain's CDR3 is CASSYRQGTDTGELFF. The CDR3 bases are TGTGCCAGCAGCTACCGACAGGGAACGGACACCGGGGAGCTGTTTTTT.

A word on this clone: A junction end diverges from the germline sequence, so it may reflect a read error. In nucleotides, the CDR3 is TGTGCCAGCAGTGCGTTGTGGACAGGGCCTTCAGGCCTACCATTT. Protein sequence: CASSALWTGPSGLPF. The chain links TRBV6-1 to TRBJ1-3, with TRBD1 identical over 8 bases. Germline CDR1 is MNHNS and CDR2 is SASEGT. The CDR3 spans 15 residues.

This clone was detected a few times. This chain uses TRBV7-2 with TRBJ2-7; TRBD2 matches 7 bases. Trimming took 1 base from V and 2 from J; bases not matched to a gene: 8. The CDR3 is made up of 16 amino acids. Germline CDR1 is SGHTA and CDR2 is FQGNSA. The CDR3 here is CASSLGVGAGAYEQYF. CDR3 DNA: TGTGCCAGCAGCTTAGGAGTAGGCGCGGGAGCCTACGAGCAGTACTTC.

This chain joins TRBV25-1 and TRBJ1-5, with D tentatively TRBD1 (5 bases). Germline V gene sequence: CDR1 MGHDK, CDR2 SYGVNS. The V end was cut by 7 bases, the J end by 2 bases, with 9 bases between. CDR3 length: 13 amino acids. CDR3 bases: TGTGCCAGCAAGGGGTTGGGCAATCAGCCCCAGCATTTT. It translates to CASKGLGNQPQHF.